Presented here are 10 T cell receptor beta chains from one specimen sequenced in a study of low-dose radiotherapy and immunotherapy resistance in tumors. TRAV and TRBV primers primed cDNA for both TCRalpha and TCRbeta. A roughly 20-cycle PCR with a constant-region primer and V-primer adapter amplified TCRs. TCRdb called the reads again in MiXCR, with one record for every CDR3 protein. The sample lists about 30,000 distinct CDR3 sequences; approximately 49% were seen once. Time point given: after trial treatment. The treatment denotes: LDRT plus nivolumab, ipilimumab, low-dose cyclophosphamide and aspirin (RACIN trial). The specimen was PBMCs, collected after low-dose radiotherapy plus immunotherapy. The receptor source for this set is a male donor with gallbladder cancer.

The V gene is TRBV20-1, the J gene TRBJ2-7; tentatively, D is TRBD2 (5 bases). From germline, CDR1 is DFQATT and CDR2 SNEGSKA (reference sequence). The CDR3 totals 13 residues. V was clipped by 1 base and J by 2 bases, with 9 bases between them. The chain's CDR3 is CSARAPGTYEQYF. The CDR3 DNA follows: TGCAGTGCTAGAGCACCCGGGACCTACGAGCAGTACTTC.

Concerning this clonotype: One base separates it from a far larger clone, so it is likely a read error. This chain joins TRBV28 and TRBJ1-5; 7 bases fit TRBD1. The V gene end was trimmed by 5 bases and the J gene end by 7 bases; junction bases not matched to a gene: 5. This CDR3 region has 13 residues. Per the germline V gene, CDR1 is MDHEN and CDR2 is SYDVKM. CDR3 coding DNA: TGTGCCAGCAGTACGTGGGACAGCCAGCCCCAGCATTTT. Residues: CASSTWDSQPQHF.

A note on this clonotype: A single base is all that separates this from a far larger clone, so a read error is likely. This chain connects TRBV20-1 to TRBJ2-1, with 10 bases that match TRBD2. The CDR3 consists of 14 residues. Germline CDR1 is DFQATT and CDR2 is SNEGSKA (reference sequence). CDR3 nucleotide sequence: TGCAGTGCTAGAAGAGCGGGAGGGCCTGGCGAGCGGTACTTC. It codes for CSARRAGGPGERYF.

This clonotype was observed a few times. The rearrangement links TRBV19 to TRBJ2-5; 11 bases are a match to TRBD2. Trimming cost V 5 bases and J 2 bases; bases outside gene matches: 7. This CDR3 has 16 residues. Germline loops: CDR1 LNHDA, CDR2 SQIVND (reference sequence). The CDR3: CASSRQASGGQETQYF. For the CDR3, the DNA is TGTGCCAGTAGTCGGCAGGCTAGCGGGGGGCAAGAGACCCAGTACTTC.

The chain is built from TRBV15 and TRBJ1-4; D call uncertain. CDR3 length equals 14 residues. V was trimmed by 5 bases and J by 0 bases, leaving 7 bases between them. Germline V gene lookup returns CDR1 LNHNV and CDR2 YYDKDF (reference sequence). The CDR3 region is CATSRRATNEKLFF. The CDR3 nucleotides are TGTGCCACCAGCCGACGGGCAACTAATGAAAAACTGTTTTTT.

The J gene is TRBJ2-4, the V gene TRBV29-1; tentatively, D is TRBD1 or TRBD2 (5 bases each). V was trimmed by 4 bases and J by 0 bases, leaving 13 bases between them. The CDR3 sequence is 15 residues long. Germline CDR1 is SQVTM and CDR2 is ANQGSEA. This CDR3 reads CSVGLGDLAKNIQYF. CDR3 nucleotides: TGCAGCGTTGGTCTGGGGGACCTAGCCAAAAACATTCAGTACTTC. Full variable domain (remainder filled in from reference TRBV29-1 and TRBJ2-4): SAVISQKPSRDICQRGTSLTIQCQVDSQVTMMFWYRQQPGQSLTLIATANQGSEATYESGFVIDKFPISRPNLTFSTLTVSNMSPEDSSIYLCSVGLGDLAKNIQYFGAGTRLSVL.

As regards this clonotype: Germline and junction disagree at one end, which may indicate a read error. This sequence joins TRBV6-1 and TRBJ1-5, with D tentatively TRBD1 (5 bases). Germline loops: CDR1 MNHNS, CDR2 SASEGT. There are 15 residues in the CDR3. The CDR3 sequence: CASRPGRVGNQPQHF. The CDR3 DNA reads TGTGCCAGCAGACCGGGCAGGGTCGGCAACCAGCCCCAGCATTTT.

This clonotype was counted between two and nine times. The J gene is TRBJ2-3, the V gene TRBV5-4; TRBD1 matches 10 bases. The CDR3 has 16 amino acids. V trimming: 4 bases; J trimming: 4 bases; junction bases outside the gene matches: 9. Germline CDR1 is SGHNT and CDR2 is YYREEE (reference sequence). The CDR3 protein is CASSVPPGQGSDTQYF. CDR3 bases: TGTGCCAGCAGCGTACCTCCGGGACAGGGGTCAGATACGCAGTATTTT. Filled out from reference TRBV5-4 and TRBJ2-3, the complete variable domain reads ETGVTQSPTHLIKTRGQQVTLRCSSQSGHNTVSWYQQALGQGPQFIFQYYREEENGRGNFPPRFSGLQFPNYSSELNVNALELDDSALYLCASSVPPGQGSDTQYFGPGTRLTVL.

By share of the sample, this clonotype is medium-sized. Likely a read error: the CDR3 ends without its conserved phenylalanine or tryptophan. The DNA is left out, because the CDR3 cannot be placed on it with certainty; the CDR3 is given as TCRdb lists it. The chain employs TRBV14 and TRBJ2-1; TRBD2 reflects the table's D call only, with no check against the DNA. With termini counted, the CDR3 has 13 amino acids. Germline CDR1 and CDR2: SGHDN and FVKESK. The CDR3 region is CASSQPTSPDFLR.

In its sample, this clonotype is medium-sized (0.01 to 0.1%). The chain carries TRBV11-3 and TRBJ2-1; D perhaps matches TRBD2 (5 bases). The germline V gene encodes CDR1 SGHNT and CDR2 YENEEA. The CDR3 spans 11 residues. V lost 5 bases and J lost 12, with 11 bases in between. CDR3 loop: CASSRGTRQFF. The DNA for the CDR3 is TGTGCCAGCAGCCGGGGAACTAGGCAGTTCTTC.